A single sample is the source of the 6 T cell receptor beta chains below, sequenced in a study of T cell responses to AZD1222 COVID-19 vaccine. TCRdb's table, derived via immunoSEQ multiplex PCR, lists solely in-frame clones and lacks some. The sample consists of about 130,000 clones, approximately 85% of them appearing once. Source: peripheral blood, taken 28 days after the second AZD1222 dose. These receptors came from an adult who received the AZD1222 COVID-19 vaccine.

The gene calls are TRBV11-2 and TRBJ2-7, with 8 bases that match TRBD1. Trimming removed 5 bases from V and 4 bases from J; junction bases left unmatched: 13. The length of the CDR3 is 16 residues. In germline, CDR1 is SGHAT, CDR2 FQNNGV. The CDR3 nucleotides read TGTGCCAGCAGCCCGATAAACCGCAGGGGGCAATACGAGCAGTACTTC. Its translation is CASSPINRRGQYEQYF.

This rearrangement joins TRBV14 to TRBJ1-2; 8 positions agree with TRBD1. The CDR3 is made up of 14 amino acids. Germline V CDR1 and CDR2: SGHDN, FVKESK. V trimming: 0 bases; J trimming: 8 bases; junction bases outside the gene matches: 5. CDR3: CASSQEDRVGGYTF. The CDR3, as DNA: TGTGCCAGCAGCCAAGAGGACAGGGTTGGAGGCTACACCTTC. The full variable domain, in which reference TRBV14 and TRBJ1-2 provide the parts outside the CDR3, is EAGVTQFPSHSVIEKGQTVTLRCDPISGHDNLYWYRRVMGKEIKFLLHFVKESKQDESGMPNNRFLAERTGGTYSTLKVQPAELEDSGVYFCASSQEDRVGGYTFGSGTRLTVV.

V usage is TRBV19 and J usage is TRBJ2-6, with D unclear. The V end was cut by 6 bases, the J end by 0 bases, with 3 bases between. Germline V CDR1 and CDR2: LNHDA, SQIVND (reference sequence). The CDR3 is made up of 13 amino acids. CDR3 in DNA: TGTGCCAGTAGAGTCTCTGGGGCCAACGTCCTGACTTTC. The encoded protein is CASRVSGANVLTF.

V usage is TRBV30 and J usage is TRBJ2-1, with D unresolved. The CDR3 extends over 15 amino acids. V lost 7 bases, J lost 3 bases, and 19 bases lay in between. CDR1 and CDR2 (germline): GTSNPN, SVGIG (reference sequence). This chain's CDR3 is CAYRAAVPLYNEQFF. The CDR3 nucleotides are TGTGCCTACCGAGCAGCAGTTCCTCTCTACAATGAGCAGTTCTTC.

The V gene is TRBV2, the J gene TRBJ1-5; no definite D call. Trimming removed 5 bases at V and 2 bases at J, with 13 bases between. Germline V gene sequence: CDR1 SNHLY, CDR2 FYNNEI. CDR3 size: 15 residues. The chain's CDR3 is CASSRTWDGNQPQHF. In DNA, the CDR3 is TGTGCCAGCAGTAGAACCTGGGATGGCAATCAGCCCCAGCATTTT.

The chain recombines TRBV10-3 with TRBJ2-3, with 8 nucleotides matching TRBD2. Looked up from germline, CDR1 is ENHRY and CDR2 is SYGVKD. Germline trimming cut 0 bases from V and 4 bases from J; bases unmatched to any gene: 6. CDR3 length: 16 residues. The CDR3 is CAISESIPGGADTQYF. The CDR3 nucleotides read TGTGCCATCAGTGAGTCGATCCCGGGGGGGGCAGATACGCAGTATTTT.